Presented here are 25 T cell receptor beta chains from one specimen sequenced in a study of blood T cell repertoires in COVID-19 (dated by TCRdb to about 2020). The library was produced with the immunoSEQ multiplex PCR assay. TCRdb's version of the immuneACCESS table is confined to in-frame rearrangements and falls short of the full clone set. An unresolved V gene accounts for under half of the shortfall where checked; the remainder is of unknown origin. A total of hundreds of thousands of clones appear in this sample, around 87% of them only once. The ten largest clonotypes hold 6% to 9% of the sample. Material: peripheral blood. The receptors originated from a man in his 60s who had recovered from COVID-19.

For this clone: At the DNA level, this CDR3 is encoded by other sequences in the same sample as well. For the CDR3, the DNA is TGCGCCAGCAGCCTAAGCGGGGGGTCCTACAATGAGCAGTTCTTC. Amino acids: CASSLSGGSYNEQFF. The genes are TRBV5-1 and TRBJ2-1; 9 bases fit TRBD2. The CDR3 spans 15 residues. V was pared by 4 bases and J by 1 base, with 3 bases of the junction left unmatched. Germline V gives CDR1 SGHRS, CDR2 YFSETQ.

This clone was observed a handful of times. V and J are TRBV9 and TRBJ2-1, with 10 bases fitting TRBD2. The CDR3 spans 15 residues. Germline V gene sequence: CDR1 SGDLS, CDR2 YYNGEE. The junction had 6 bases not matched to a gene; V was cut back by 3 bases and J by 6 bases. CDR3 amino acids: CASSATSGWVNEQFF. CDR3 nucleotide sequence: TGTGCCAGCAGCGCGACTAGCGGGTGGGTCAATGAGCAGTTCTTC.

This chain uses TRBV12-3 or TRBV12-4 with TRBJ1-1; no clear D. This CDR3 comprises 11 residues. The ends were cut back, 6 bases at V and 10 bases at J, with 12 bases in the middle. The chain's CDR3 is CASRLKGRAFF. CDR3 nucleotide sequence: TGTGCCAGCAGACTAAAAGGTCGAGCTTTCTTT.

The V and J genes are TRBV18 and TRBJ1-5; D is uncertain. Germline CDR1 reads KGHSH; CDR2 reads LQKENI. Deletions cut 3 bases from V and 5 bases from J, with 11 bases between. The CDR3 loop spans 14 amino acids. The CDR3: CASSPYDGDQPQHF. The CDR3 region has the DNA TGTGCCAGCTCACCCTACGACGGAGATCAGCCCCAGCATTTT.

The chain recombines TRBV5-6 with TRBJ2-2; D gene unclear. CDR1 is SGHDT, CDR2 YYEEEE, per germline. The V end lost 0 bases, the J end lost 4 bases, and 10 bases lay between the germline ends. The CDR3 covers 15 residues. CDR3 sequence reads: CASSLEPRRTGELFF. Written as DNA, the CDR3 is TGTGCCAGCAGCTTGGAGCCGCGTCGCACCGGGGAGCTGTTTTTT.

This chain uses TRBV2 with TRBJ2-7; D is perhaps TRBD2 (6 bases). Germline-derived CDR1 and CDR2 are SNHLY and FYNNEI. The CDR3 covers 14 residues. V was trimmed by 4 bases and J by 2 bases, leaving 12 bases between them. CDR3 bases: TGTGCCAGCAGTGGGACGGAGGGTACCTACGAGCAGTACGTC. It translates to CASSGTEGTYEQYV.

The rearrangement uses TRBV10-3 and TRBJ1-4, with 7 bases matching TRBD1. The CDR3 length is 18 residues. With V trimmed by 4 bases and J by 4 bases, 15 bases remained unmatched. The germline V gene has CDR1 ENHRY and CDR2 SYGVKD. CDR3 in DNA: TGTGCCATCAGTGCCGGCCGGCGGGACAGTGGAAGTAATGAAAAACTGTTTTTT. Encoded protein: CAISAGRRDSGSNEKLFF.

The rearrangement uses TRBV21-1 and TRBJ2-1; the table's D gene call, TRBD2, was not cross checked with the DNA. TRBV21-1 is labeled a pseudogene. CDR3 length: 11 residues. The CDR3, as DNA: TGTGCCAGTCTAAAATACAATGAGCAGTTCTTC. Residues: CASLKYNEQFF.

The chain couples TRBV9 to TRBJ1-2; 9 bases fit TRBD1. The junction had 7 bases not matched to a gene; V was cut back by 4 bases and J by 0 bases. The germline CDR1 and CDR2 sequences are SGDLS and YYNGEE. This CDR3 comprises 16 residues. CDR3 sequence: CASSPGTGQANYGYTF. The DNA for the CDR3 is TGTGCCAGCAGCCCAGGGACAGGGCAAGCTAACTATGGCTACACCTTC.

The V call is TRBV5-1, the J call TRBJ1-4; 7 bases line up with TRBD1. This CDR3 is built from 15 residues. Germline V CDR1 and CDR2: SGHRS, YFSETQ. The V and J ends lost 4 bases and 7 bases, in that order; junction bases with no gene match: 10. CDR3 in DNA: TGCGCCAGCAGCCAACTAGGGGGCGCGGGTGAAAAACTGTTTTTT. Its translation: CASSQLGGAGEKLFF. The complete variable domain, with remaining parts taken from reference TRBV5-1 and TRBJ1-4, reads KAGVTQTPRYLIKTRGQQVTLSCSPISGHRSVSWYQQTPGQGLQFLFEYFSETQRNKGNFPGRFSGRQFSNSRSEMNVSTLELGDSALYLCASSQLGGAGEKLFFGSGTQLSVL.

J is TRBJ2-4 and V is TRBV3-1 (or the pseudogene TRBV3-2), with D perhaps matching TRBD2 (6 bases). The length of the CDR3 is 15 residues. Trimming removed 3 bases from V and 3 bases from J, with 12 bases in between. The germline CDR1 and CDR2 sequences are LGHDT and YNNKEL (reference sequence). The CDR3 loop reads CASSQGDSVKNIQYF. The CDR3 coding sequence is TGTGCCAGCAGCCAGGGGGACTCAGTCAAAAACATTCAGTACTTC.

The chain carries TRBV5-7 and TRBJ2-7; D is perhaps TRBD1 (6 bases). TRBV5-7 qualifies as an ORF whose function is uncertain. Trimming took 2 bases from V and 3 from J, leaving 18 bases between them. This CDR3 comprises 16 residues. CDR3 region: CASSLMADRRNYEQYV. The CDR3, as DNA: TGTGCCAGCAGCTTAATGGCTGACAGGAGAAACTACGAGCAGTACGTC.

The rearrangement uses TRBV18 and TRBJ2-7; weak D call: TRBD1 (5 bases). V gave up 4 bases and J gave up 3 bases, with 13 bases separating them. Germline values: CDR1 KGHSH, CDR2 LQKENI. This CDR3 comprises 14 residues. CDR3 sequence reads: CASSLDSGIYEQYV. CDR3 in DNA: TGTGCCAGCTCACTAGATTCAGGGATCTACGAGCAGTACGTC.

The chain carries TRBV3-1 (or the pseudogene TRBV3-2) and TRBJ1-4; a weak D match, TRBD1 (5 bases). From germline, CDR1 is LGHDT and CDR2 YNNKEL (reference sequence). The length of the CDR3 is 15 residues. The V end was cut by 5 bases, the J end by 8 bases, with 18 bases between. CDR3 residues: CASSDVLTGGEKLFF. CDR3 coding DNA: TGTGCCAGCAGCGACGTTCTGACGGGGGGGGAAAAACTGTTTTTT.

This clone has only a few counts. The V call is TRBV6-5, the J call TRBJ2-7, with D maybe TRBD1 (6 bases). CDR3 length: 14 residues. Germline V gene lookup returns CDR1 MNHEY and CDR2 SVGAGI. Trimming took off 6 bases at V and 0 bases at J, with 12 bases between the two ends. The DNA of the CDR3 is TGTGCCAGCAGCTCGGGGACACACTCCTACGAGCAGTACTTC. It encodes CASSSGTHSYEQYF.

This clone was picked up a small number of times. The chain links TRBV7-8 to TRBJ1-6, with D hard to call. Germline assignment: CDR1 SGHVS and CDR2 FQNEAQ. Trimming pared 1 base from V and 7 bases from J, leaving 14 bases between. The CDR3 length is 16 residues. DNA of the CDR3: TGTGCCAGCAGCTTAGGCGGTCCGGGTGAGAATTCACCCCTCCACTTT. This codes for CASSLGGPGENSPLHF. Full variable domain (outside the CDR3, taken from reference TRBV7-8 and TRBJ1-6): GAGVSQSPRYKVAKRGQDVALRCDPISGHVSLFWYQQALGQGPEFLTYFQNEAQLDKSGLPSDRFFAERPEGSVSTLKIQRTQQEDSAVYLCASSLGGPGENSPLHFGNGTRLTVT.

V gene TRBV27 combines with J gene TRBJ1-6, with 7 positions matching TRBD1. V shed 3 bases and J 6 bases; nucleotides not matched to a gene: 5. The CDR3 loop spans 15 amino acids. From germline, CDR1 is MNHEY and CDR2 SMNVEV (reference sequence). CDR3 protein: CASSLRGQGNSPLHF. The CDR3, as DNA: TGTGCCAGCAGTTTGAGGGGGCAGGGTAATTCACCCCTCCACTTT.

The J gene is TRBJ2-5, the V gene TRBV15; no clear D gene. Between the trimmed V and J ends, which lost 5 bases and 4 bases, there was a span of 8 bases. The germline V gene encodes CDR1 LNHNV and CDR2 YYDKDF (reference sequence). The CDR3 consists of 12 residues. CDR3 sequence reads: CATSPSGETQYF. The DNA of the CDR3 is TGTGCCACCAGCCCCTCGGGAGAGACCCAGTACTTC.

The rearrangement uses TRBV30 and TRBJ1-5, with D possibly being TRBD1 (6 bases). The CDR3 is 13 residues long. V was cut by 2 bases and J by 4 bases, with 9 bases left in between. The germline V gene encodes CDR1 GTSNPN and CDR2 SVGIG (reference sequence). The CDR3 sequence is CAWSNRENQPQHF. In DNA form, the CDR3 reads TGTGCCTGGAGTAACAGGGAGAATCAGCCCCAGCATTTT.

The V and J genes are TRBV3-1 (or the pseudogene TRBV3-2) and TRBJ1-2; D unclear. Trimming removed 3 bases from V and 4 bases from J, with 9 bases in between. Per germline, CDR1 LGHDT and CDR2 YNNKEL (reference sequence). The CDR3 contains 13 residues. CDR3 in DNA: TGTGCCAGCAGCCAGACGGAGACCTATGGCTACACCTTC. Its translation is CASSQTETYGYTF.

This clone has a handful of counts. V usage is TRBV14 and J usage is TRBJ1-1; perhaps TRBD1 as D (5 bases). V was trimmed by 1 base and J by 1 base, leaving 7 bases between them. Germline lookup yields CDR1 SGHDN and CDR2 FVKESK. The CDR3 covers 14 residues. CDR3 amino acids: CASSQVGGNTEAFF. In DNA form, the CDR3 reads TGTGCCAGCAGCCAAGTCGGGGGGAACACTGAAGCTTTCTTT. The whole variable domain, remainder taken from reference TRBV14 and TRBJ1-1, is EAGVTQFPSHSVIEKGQTVTLRCDPISGHDNLYWYRRVMGKEIKFLLHFVKESKQDESGMPNNRFLAERTGGTYSTLKVQPAELEDSGVYFCASSQVGGNTEAFFGQGTRLTVV.

Of note for this clone: The germline gene is not matched at one end of the junction; a read error may be the cause. This chain connects TRBV7-6 to TRBJ2-6; maybe TRBD1 (6 bases). CDR3 length equals 18 residues. The germline V gene encodes CDR1 SGHVS and CDR2 FNYEAQ. The CDR3 sequence: CASSIAGTPYSGANVLTF. CDR3 DNA sequence: TGTGCCAGCAGCATAGCCGGGACACCTTACTCTGGGGCCAACGTCCTGACTTTC.

The chain couples TRBV5-1 to TRBJ2-3, with 11 nucleotides matching TRBD2. The CDR3 length is 15 residues. The junction had 5 bases not matched to a gene; V was cut back by 4 bases and J by 4 bases. Germline V CDR1 and CDR2: SGHRS, YFSETQ. The chain's CDR3 is CASSVTSGAADTQYF. CDR3 bases: TGCGCCAGCAGCGTGACTAGCGGGGCAGCAGATACGCAGTATTTT.

The rearrangement links TRBV13 to TRBJ2-3; a possible D gene is TRBD2 (5 bases). Trimming shortened V by 4 bases and J by 2 bases, and 13 bases separated the two germline ends. The CDR3 is 15 amino acids. CDR1 is PRHDT and CDR2 is FYEKMQ in the germline V gene (reference sequence). The CDR3: CASSSTGVDTDTQYF. CDR3 bases: TGTGCCAGCAGCTCCACCGGGGTGGACACAGATACGCAGTATTTT.

The chain carries TRBV9 and TRBJ2-7; possible D gene TRBD1, 6 bases. From germline, CDR1 is SGDLS and CDR2 YYNGEE. Deletions cut 4 bases from V and 4 bases from J, with 18 bases between. This CDR3 spans 15 amino acids. The CDR3 DNA reads as TGTGCCAGCAGCCCTAACCACCGGGACACGTACGAGCAGTACTTC. It specifies CASSPNHRDTYEQYF.